This T cell receptor (beta chain) came from a study of blood T cells in healthy people across ages. The CDR3 covers 15 residues. V lost 2 bases and J 0 bases, leaving 9 bases between the germline ends. The V gene's germline CDR1 is SGHRS and CDR2 YFSETQ. A second PCR, run for about 7 to 11 cycles, used a sample-barcoded 5' primer plus a J-beta primer mix. Every cDNA molecule carried a tag from a template-switch adaptor bearing 12 random nucleotides. The study obtained at least 3 million CDR3-containing paired-end reads from every sample. TCRdb re-called the 5' RACE reads through MiXCR, storing one row per CDR3 protein. Found here are fewer than 2,000,000 distinct CDR3 sequences, approximately 40% of them singletons; the top ten hold under 30%. Study-wide results and caveats: Older age went with lower TCR beta diversity per million T cells, in a roughly linear way.

As concerns this clonotype: Antigen: not known.

Isolated PBMCs totaled at least 7 million in each sample. The specimen was blood. The receptor was derived from a human donor in good health. The chain joins TRBV5-1 to TRBJ2-1; D ambiguous. The CDR3, as DNA: TGCGCCAGCAGCTTCCAGGCAAGCTCCTACAATGAGCAGTTCTTC. Protein sequence: CASSFQASSYNEQFF.